This T cell receptor beta chain was captured by sequencing in a study of blood T cells in healthy people across ages. This clonotype was found once. Its antigen is currently unknown. General study points: CMV status of donors was not determined, possibly confounding expanded clonotype changes. No conclusive comparison of naive versus antigen-experienced cells was possible with unsorted PBMCs.

A sample-barcoded 5' primer and a J-beta primer mix were used in a second PCR of roughly 6 to 11 cycles. MiXCR, applied by TCRdb to the 5' RACE reads, yields one record per CDR3 protein. This sample has 800,000 or so distinct CDR3 sequences, with roughly 25% found just once. V dropped 2 bases and J dropped 5 bases, with 15 bases sitting between them. CDR3 length: 15 residues. CDR1 and CDR2 from the germline V gene are SGHNT and YENEEA. This same sample was also taken into another study, of T cells of mothers and their children. That work contributes: Biologically related mothers and children overlapped slightly more than unrelated pairs, a non-significant difference.

Sequencing input: blood. The origin of this receptor is a boy between 10 and 17 years old in good health. This chain connects TRBV11-3 to TRBJ2-5; weak D call: TRBD2 (6 bases). CDR3 DNA: TGTGCCAGCAGCTTACGTGCGGGATTTGGGGAGACCCAGTACTTC. It specifies CASSLRAGFGETQYF.